This T cell receptor (beta chain) originates from a study of neoadjuvant anti-PD-1 for oral cavity cancer. Broader study findings: Treg/Th17 ratio rose with pretreatment blood and fell with post-treatment tumor TCRbeta clonality.

This sample's time point: after neoadjuvant nivolumab, at surgical resection. Patients were newly diagnosed with stage II-IVA oral cavity squamous cell carcinoma without prior systemic or radiation treatment. The patients had HPV-negative, locally advanced oral cavity squamous cell carcinoma. In its sample, this clone was seen once. Its cognate antigen is unknown. Sequencing used immunoSEQ multiplex PCR; TCRdb keeps in-frame clones, though not all of them. The data contain about 8,500 clones, about 81% of them singletons. Germline assignment: CDR1 LNHNV and CDR2 YYDKDF (reference sequence). The J segment lost 6 bases and the V segment lost 3 bases, leaving 2 bases of the junction unmatched. This CDR3 comprises 15 residues.

The chain is built from TRBV15 and TRBJ2-1; 13 positions match TRBD2. The specimen comprised PBMCs, sampled after nivolumab (anti-PD-1) treatment. This TCR was recovered from a person aged 40 to 85 with oral cavity squamous cell carcinoma. CDR3: CATSRRTSGSNEQFF. The CDR3, as DNA: TGTGCCACCAGCAGGAGGACTAGCGGGAGCAATGAGCAGTTCTTC.